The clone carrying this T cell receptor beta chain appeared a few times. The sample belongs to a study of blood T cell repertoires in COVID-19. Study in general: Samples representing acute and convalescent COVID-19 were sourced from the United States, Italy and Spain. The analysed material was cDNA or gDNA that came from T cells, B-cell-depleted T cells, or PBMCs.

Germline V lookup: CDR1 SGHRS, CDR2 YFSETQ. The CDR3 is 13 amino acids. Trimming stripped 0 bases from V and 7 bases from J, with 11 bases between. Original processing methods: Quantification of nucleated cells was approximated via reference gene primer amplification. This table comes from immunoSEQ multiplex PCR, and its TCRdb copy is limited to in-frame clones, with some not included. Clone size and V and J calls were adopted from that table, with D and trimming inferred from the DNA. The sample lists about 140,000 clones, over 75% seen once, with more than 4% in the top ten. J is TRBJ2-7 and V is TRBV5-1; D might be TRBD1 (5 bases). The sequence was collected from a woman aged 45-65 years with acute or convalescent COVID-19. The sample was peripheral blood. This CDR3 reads CASSLGQGWEQYF. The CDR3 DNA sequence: TGCGCCAGCAGCTTGGGCCAGGGATGGGAGCAGTACTTC.